The present TCR beta chain was sequenced within a study of T cells expressing NK-cell markers. The overall study: Just one sequenced donor of eight was HCMV-seronegative, while seven were seropositive.

Concerning this clonotype: Its antigen remains unknown.

The CDR3 consists of 15 residues. Findings and caveats of the study: Certain NKG2C+ T cell clones were expanded, and their HCMV specificity remained unclear.

5'RACE template switching with UMIs produced the TCR beta cDNA. TCRdb reanalyzed the 5' RACE reads and collapses them to one entry per CDR3 protein, without DNA. The table for this sample gives about 550,000 distinct CDR3 sequences. This TCR was sampled from a man aged 18 to 29 in good health. The chain links TRBV12-3 or TRBV12-4 to TRBJ1-2; TCRdb outputs TRBD1, but without DNA this stays unchecked. The specimen sequenced was blood T cells: a sorted CD56 or NKG2C T cell subset, CD4+ or CD8+ T cells, or bulk PBMC T cells (not recorded which). The CDR3 sequence: CASSLGGTGVYGYTF.